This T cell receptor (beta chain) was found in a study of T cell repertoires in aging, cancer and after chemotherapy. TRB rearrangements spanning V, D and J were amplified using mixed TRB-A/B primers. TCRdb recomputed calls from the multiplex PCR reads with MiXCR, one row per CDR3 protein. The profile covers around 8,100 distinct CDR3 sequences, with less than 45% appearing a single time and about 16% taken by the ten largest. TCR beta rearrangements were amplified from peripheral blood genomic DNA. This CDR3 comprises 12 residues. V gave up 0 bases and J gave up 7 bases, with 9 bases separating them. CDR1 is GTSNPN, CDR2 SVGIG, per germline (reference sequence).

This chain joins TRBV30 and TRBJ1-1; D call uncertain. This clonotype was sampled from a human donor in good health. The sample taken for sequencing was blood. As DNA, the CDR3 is TGTGCCTGGAGTGTGGGAGGGATTGAAGCTTTCTTT. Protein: CAWSVGGIEAFF.